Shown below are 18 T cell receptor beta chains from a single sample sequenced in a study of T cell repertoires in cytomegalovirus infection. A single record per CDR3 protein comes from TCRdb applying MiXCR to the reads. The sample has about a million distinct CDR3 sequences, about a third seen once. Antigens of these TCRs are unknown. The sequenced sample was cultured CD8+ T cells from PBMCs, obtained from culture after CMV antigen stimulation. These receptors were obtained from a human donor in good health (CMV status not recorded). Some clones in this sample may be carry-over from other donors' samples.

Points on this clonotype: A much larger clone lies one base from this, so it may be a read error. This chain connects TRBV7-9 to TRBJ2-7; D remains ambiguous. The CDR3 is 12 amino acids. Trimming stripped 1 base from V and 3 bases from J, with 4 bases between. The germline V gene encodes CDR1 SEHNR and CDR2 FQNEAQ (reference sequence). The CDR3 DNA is TGTGCCAGCAGCTTAGACTACTACGAGCAGTACTTC. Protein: CASSLDYYEQYF.

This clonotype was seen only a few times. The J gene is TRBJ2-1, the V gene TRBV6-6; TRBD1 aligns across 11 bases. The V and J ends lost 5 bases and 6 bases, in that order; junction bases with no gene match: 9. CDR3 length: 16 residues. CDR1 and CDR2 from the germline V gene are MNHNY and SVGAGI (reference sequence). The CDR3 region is CASSDPGQGVFNEQFF. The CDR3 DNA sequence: TGTGCCAGCAGTGATCCGGGACAGGGGGTCTTCAATGAGCAGTTCTTC.

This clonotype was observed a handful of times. The DNA for the CDR3 is TGTGCCAGCAGCCCCGGACCCGCGGCCGGGGAGCTGTTTTTT. Translating it yields CASSPGPAAGELFF. This rearrangement joins TRBV9 to TRBJ2-2; no reliable D call. The CDR3 length is 14 residues. V lost 4 bases to trimming and J lost 6 bases, with 13 bases between them. Germline V CDR1 and CDR2: SGDLS, YYNGEE.

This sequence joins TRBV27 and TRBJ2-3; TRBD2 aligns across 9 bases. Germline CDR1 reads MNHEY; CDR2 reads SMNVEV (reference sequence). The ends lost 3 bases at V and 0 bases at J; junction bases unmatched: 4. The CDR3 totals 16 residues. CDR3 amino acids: CASSLNSGGSTDTQYF. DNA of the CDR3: TGTGCCAGCAGTTTGAATAGCGGGGGTAGCACAGATACGCAGTATTTT.

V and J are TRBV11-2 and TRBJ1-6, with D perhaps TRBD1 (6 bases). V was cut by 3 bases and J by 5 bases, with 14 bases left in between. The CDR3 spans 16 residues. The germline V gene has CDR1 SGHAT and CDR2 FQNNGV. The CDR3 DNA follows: TGTGCCAGCAGCTTTTGGGCACAGGGAGATAATTCACCCCTCCACTTT. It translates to CASSFWAQGDNSPLHF.

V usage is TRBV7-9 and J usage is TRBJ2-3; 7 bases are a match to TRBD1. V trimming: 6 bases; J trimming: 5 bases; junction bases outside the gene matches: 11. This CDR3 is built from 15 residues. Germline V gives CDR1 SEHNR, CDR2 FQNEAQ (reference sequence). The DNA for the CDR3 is TGTGCCAGCAGTTACAGACAGGGCCTGGAAGATACGCAGTATTTT. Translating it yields CASSYRQGLEDTQYF.

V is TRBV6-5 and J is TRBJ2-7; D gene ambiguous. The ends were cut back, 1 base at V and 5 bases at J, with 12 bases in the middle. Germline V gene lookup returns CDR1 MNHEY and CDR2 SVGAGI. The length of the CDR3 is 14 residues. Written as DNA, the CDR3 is TGTGCCAGCAGTTACTTGTCCCCCGGACACGAGCAGTACTTC. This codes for CASSYLSPGHEQYF.

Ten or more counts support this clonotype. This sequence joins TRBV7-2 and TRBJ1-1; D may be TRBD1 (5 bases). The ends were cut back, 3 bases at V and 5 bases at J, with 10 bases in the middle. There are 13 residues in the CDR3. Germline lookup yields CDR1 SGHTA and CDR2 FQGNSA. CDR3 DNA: TGTGCCAGCAGCTTGTTCCAGGGTACTGAAGCTTTCTTT. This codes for CASSLFQGTEAFF. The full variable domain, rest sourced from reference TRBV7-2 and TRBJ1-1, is GAGVSQSPSNKVTEKGKDVELRCDPISGHTALYWYRQSLGQGLEFLIYFQGNSAPDKSGLPSDRFSAERTGGSVSTLTIQRTQQEDSAVYLCASSLFQGTEAFFGQGTRLTVV.

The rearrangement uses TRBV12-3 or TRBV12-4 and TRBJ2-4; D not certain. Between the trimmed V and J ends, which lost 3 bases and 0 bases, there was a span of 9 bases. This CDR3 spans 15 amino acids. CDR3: CASSLTPLAKNIQYF. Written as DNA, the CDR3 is TGTGCCAGCAGTTTGACTCCGCTAGCCAAAAACATTCAGTACTTC.

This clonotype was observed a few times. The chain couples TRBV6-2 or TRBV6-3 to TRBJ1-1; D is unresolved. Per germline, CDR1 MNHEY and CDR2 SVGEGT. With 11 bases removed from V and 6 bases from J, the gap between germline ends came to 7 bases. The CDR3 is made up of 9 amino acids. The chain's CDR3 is CAGCAEAFF. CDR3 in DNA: TGTGCCGGATGTGCTGAAGCTTTCTTT.

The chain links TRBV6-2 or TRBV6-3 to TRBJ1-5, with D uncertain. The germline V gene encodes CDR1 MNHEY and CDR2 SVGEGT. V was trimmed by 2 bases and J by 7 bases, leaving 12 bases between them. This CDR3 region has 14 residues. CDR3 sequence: CASSYVRAVQPQHF. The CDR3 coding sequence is TGTGCCAGCAGTTACGTGCGGGCTGTGCAGCCCCAGCATTTT.

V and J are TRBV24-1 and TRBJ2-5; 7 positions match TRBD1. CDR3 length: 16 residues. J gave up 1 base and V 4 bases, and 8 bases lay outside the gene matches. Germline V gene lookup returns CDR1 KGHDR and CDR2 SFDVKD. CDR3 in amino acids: CATSDLQGNPQETQYF. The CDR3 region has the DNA TGTGCCACCAGTGACCTACAGGGGAACCCCCAAGAGACCCAGTACTTC.

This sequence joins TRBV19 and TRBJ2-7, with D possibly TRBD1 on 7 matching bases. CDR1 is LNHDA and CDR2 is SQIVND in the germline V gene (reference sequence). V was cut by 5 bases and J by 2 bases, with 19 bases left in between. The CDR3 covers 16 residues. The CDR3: CASSWVGGGSTYEQYF. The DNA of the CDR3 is TGTGCCAGTAGTTGGGTTGGAGGGGGCAGTACCTACGAGCAGTACTTC.

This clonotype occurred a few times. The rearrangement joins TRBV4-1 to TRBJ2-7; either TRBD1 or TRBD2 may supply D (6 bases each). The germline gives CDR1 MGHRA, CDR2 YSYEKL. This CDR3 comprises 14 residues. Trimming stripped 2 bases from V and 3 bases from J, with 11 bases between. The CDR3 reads CASSQRQEGYEQYF. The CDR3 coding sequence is TGCGCCAGCAGCCAAAGACAGGAGGGCTACGAGCAGTACTTC.

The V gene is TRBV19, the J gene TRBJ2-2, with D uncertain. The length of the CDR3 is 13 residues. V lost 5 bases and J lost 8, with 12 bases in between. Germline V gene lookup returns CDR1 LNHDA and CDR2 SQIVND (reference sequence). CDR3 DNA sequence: TGTGCCAGTAGTTCCTTTGTTCTTGGGGAGCTGTTTTTT. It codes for CASSSFVLGELFF.

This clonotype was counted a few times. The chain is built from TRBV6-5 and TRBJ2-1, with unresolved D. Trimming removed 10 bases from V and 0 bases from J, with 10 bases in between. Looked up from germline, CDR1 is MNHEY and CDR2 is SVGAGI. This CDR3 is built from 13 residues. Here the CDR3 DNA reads TGTGCCACGCAGAGGAGCTCCTACAATGAGCAGTTCTTC. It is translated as CATQRSSYNEQFF.

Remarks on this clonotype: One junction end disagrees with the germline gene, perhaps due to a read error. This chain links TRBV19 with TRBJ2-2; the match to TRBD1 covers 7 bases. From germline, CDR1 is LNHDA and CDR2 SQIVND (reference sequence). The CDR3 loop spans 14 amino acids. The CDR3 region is CVSRGGQYTGELFF. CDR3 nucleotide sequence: TGTGTCAGTAGAGGGGGACAGTACACCGGGGAGCTGTTTTTT.

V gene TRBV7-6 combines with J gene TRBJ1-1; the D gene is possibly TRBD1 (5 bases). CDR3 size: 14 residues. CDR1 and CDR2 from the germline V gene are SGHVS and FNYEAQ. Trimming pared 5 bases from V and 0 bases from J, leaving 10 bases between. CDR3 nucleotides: TGTGCCAGCAGCACGGGACGGTTGAACACTGAAGCTTTCTTT. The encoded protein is CASSTGRLNTEAFF. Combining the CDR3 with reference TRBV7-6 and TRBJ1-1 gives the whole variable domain GAGVSQSPRYKVTKRGQDVALRCDPISGHVSLYWYRQALGQGPEFLTYFNYEAQQDKSGLPNDRFSAERPEGSISTLTIQRTEQRDSAMYRCASSTGRLNTEAFFGQGTRLTVV.